A single sample is the source of the 19 T cell receptor beta chains below, sequenced in a study of blood T cell repertoires in COVID-19. Method: immunoSEQ multiplex PCR; TCRdb's copy keeps in-frame clones and lacks some. This table holds some 96,000 clones, approximately 87% found once. Sequencing was carried out using peripheral blood. The receptors derive from a human donor in a cohort sampled during active COVID-19.

The CDR3 nucleotides read TGTGCCAGCAGCGTAGATCAGCGGACAGGGTTCACAGATACGCAGTATTTT. Residues: CASSVDQRTGFTDTQYF. V is TRBV9 and J is TRBJ2-3; 8 nucleotides line up with TRBD1. J was trimmed by 2 bases and V by 0 bases; bases with no gene match: 8. CDR1 and CDR2 from the germline V gene are SGDLS and YYNGEE. CDR3 length equals 17 residues.

Only a few counts were recorded for this clone. The chain combines TRBV27 with TRBJ2-3; D unclear. With 1 base removed from V and 1 base from J, the gap between germline ends came to 36 bases. Germline CDR1 reads MNHEY; CDR2 reads SMNVEV (reference sequence). The CDR3 length is 24 residues. CDR3 sequence reads: CASSLFWRPEIWRPEKKRTDTQYF. CDR3 nucleotide sequence: TGTGCCAGCAGTTTATTTTGGAGACCCGAAATTTGGAGACCCGAAAAAAAACGCACAGATACGCAGTATTTT.

The chain carries TRBV5-5 and TRBJ1-2; 9 bases match TRBD1. Germline V gene data show CDR1 as SGHKS and CDR2 as YYEKEE (reference sequence). J was trimmed by 4 bases and V by 4 bases; bases with no gene match: 8. The CDR3 spans 15 residues. The CDR3 DNA sequence: TGTGCCAGCAGCCTCGAACCGGACAGGGGCTATGGCTACACCTTC. It yields the protein CASSLEPDRGYGYTF.

V gene TRBV6-5 combines with J gene TRBJ1-3; D unclear. The V gene lost 4 bases and the J gene lost 8 bases, with 9 bases spanning the gap. CDR1 and CDR2 from the germline V gene are MNHEY and SVGAGI. The CDR3 has 12 residues. CDR3 nucleotide sequence: TGTGCCAGCAGTTCATACAGAGACACCATATATTTT. The encoded protein is CASSSYRDTIYF.

V and J are TRBV5-1 and TRBJ2-1; D is possibly TRBD2 (6 bases). CDR3 size: 13 residues. Germline lookup yields CDR1 SGHRS and CDR2 YFSETQ. V was pared by 3 bases and J by 9 bases, with 13 bases between. As DNA, the CDR3 is TGCGCCAGCAGCTCGGTAGCGGTTCCTGAGCAGTTCTTC. This gives the protein CASSSVAVPEQFF.

The V call is TRBV5-8, the J call TRBJ1-4; possible D gene TRBD1, 6 bases. Trimming took 1 base from V and 5 from J, leaving 15 bases between them. This CDR3 has 16 amino acids. Germline CDR1 reads SGHTS; CDR2 reads YDEGEE. The CDR3: CASSLHPDRLNEKLFF. The CDR3 nucleotides are TGTGCCAGCAGCTTGCACCCGGACAGACTAAATGAAAAACTGTTTTTT.

V is TRBV11-2 and J is TRBJ1-4; no reliable D call. Germline CDR1 SGHAT, CDR2 FQNNGV. The CDR3 has 15 amino acids. Trimming pared 0 bases from V and 2 bases from J, leaving 7 bases between. In DNA, the CDR3 is TGTGCCAGCAGCTTAGAGGCAGCGACTAATGAAAAACTGTTTTTT. This translates into CASSLEAATNEKLFF.

The chain couples TRBV10-2 to TRBJ2-1; 8 nucleotides align to TRBD2. This CDR3 comprises 15 residues. The germline gives CDR1 WSHSY, CDR2 SAAADI. The V and J ends lost 9 bases and 3 bases, in that order; junction bases with no gene match: 10. The CDR3 nucleotides read TGCGCCAGTAGAGCCGGGACTAGTTACTACAATGAGCAGTTCTTC. Translation gives CASRAGTSYYNEQFF.

This clone was recorded only once. V and J are TRBV5-8 and TRBJ2-7, with 9 bases fitting TRBD2. J gave up 3 bases and V 4 bases, and 5 bases lay outside the gene matches. CDR3 size: 14 residues. The V gene's germline CDR1 is SGHTS and CDR2 YDEGEE. The CDR3 spells CASSGTSTYYEQYF. The CDR3 DNA is TGTGCCAGCAGCGGGACTAGCACCTACTACGAGCAGTACTTC.

This clone showed up just once. CDR3 protein: CASSQAVGALGNTIYF. The CDR3 DNA sequence: TGTGCCAGCAGCCAAGCGGTGGGGGCGCTTGGAAACACCATATATTTT. The V and J genes are TRBV14 and TRBJ1-3, with D tentatively TRBD1 (6 bases). The CDR3 runs to 16 residues. Germline CDR1 SGHDN, CDR2 FVKESK. V was clipped by 1 base and J by 3 bases, with 13 bases between them.

This chain uses TRBV20-1 with TRBJ2-7; tentatively, D is TRBD2 (5 bases). This CDR3 spans 11 amino acids. CDR1 is DFQATT and CDR2 is SNEGSKA in the germline V gene (reference sequence). V lost 5 bases, J lost 4 bases, and 9 bases lay in between. The CDR3 DNA is TGCAGTGCTCGGCGCGGGTACGAGCAGTACTTC. Its protein is CSARRGYEQYF.

The chain uses TRBV6-2 or TRBV6-3 and TRBJ2-3; no clear D. V shed 6 bases and J shed 4 bases, with 8 bases lying between them. Germline CDR1 MNHEY, CDR2 SVGEGT. The CDR3 spans 12 residues. The CDR3: CASSSSSDTQYF. CDR3 in DNA: TGTGCCAGCAGCTCCTCTTCAGATACGCAGTATTTT.

This chain joins TRBV19 and TRBJ1-5; 8 nucleotides match TRBD1. With V trimmed by 2 bases and J by 4 bases, 7 bases remained unmatched. Germline V lookup: CDR1 LNHDA, CDR2 SQIVND (reference sequence). The CDR3 spans 16 residues. CDR3 coding DNA: TGTGCCAGTAGTATATCCCCTCGACAGGGGAATCAGCCCCAGCATTTT. It codes for CASSISPRQGNQPQHF. Filled out from reference TRBV19 and TRBJ1-5, the complete variable domain reads DGGITQSPKYLFRKEGQNVTLSCEQNLNHDAMYWYRQDPGQGLRLIYYSQIVNDFQKGDIAEGYSVSREKKESFPLTVTSAQKNPTAFYLCASSISPRQGNQPQHFGDGTRLSIL.

The genes are TRBV21-1 and TRBJ2-7; the table assigns TRBD1, which was not confirmed against the DNA. TRBV21-1 has pseudogene status. This CDR3 is 15 amino acids long. CDR3 in amino acids: CASSKVWDRAYEQYF. CDR3 DNA: TGTGCCAGCAGCAAAGTATGGGACAGGGCCTACGAGCAGTACTTC.

The chain couples TRBV19 to TRBJ2-6, with 11 bases that match TRBD1. The CDR3 runs to 17 residues. Trimming took 3 bases from V and 11 from J; bases not matched to a gene: 12. In germline, CDR1 is LNHDA, CDR2 SQIVND (reference sequence). CDR3 DNA sequence: TGTGCCAGTAGTATCCGGGACAGGGGGGGAGTCATTCACGTCCTGACTTTC. Its protein is CASSIRDRGGVIHVLTF.

The chain has TRBV11-2 and TRBJ2-1; 9 bases agree with TRBD1. The CDR3 covers 15 residues. Trimming cost V 2 bases and J 4 bases; bases outside gene matches: 3. Germline CDR1 and CDR2: SGHAT and FQNNGV. The CDR3, as DNA: TGTGCCAGCAGCTTATCACAGGGGGCATACAATGAGCAGTTCTTC. Translated: CASSLSQGAYNEQFF.

V and J are TRBV19 and TRBJ2-1; no firm D call. V was clipped by 5 bases and J by 2 bases, with 13 bases between them. The CDR3 is 15 residues long. The germline gives CDR1 LNHDA, CDR2 SQIVND (reference sequence). DNA of the CDR3: TGTGCCAGTAGTTCGAGAAGAGTCCCCTACAATGAGCAGTTCTTC. This translates into CASSSRRVPYNEQFF.

The CDR3 loop is CASSLGGVNTEAFF. In nucleotides, the CDR3 is TGTGCCAGCAGCTTGGGAGGGGTGAACACTGAAGCTTTCTTT. J is TRBJ1-1 and V is TRBV7-9; the D gene is possibly TRBD1 (5 bases). V gave up 3 bases and J gave up 0 bases, with 8 bases separating them. Germline V CDR1 and CDR2: SEHNR, FQNEAQ (reference sequence). The CDR3 runs 14 residues.

The chain has TRBV29-1 and TRBJ2-3, with 7 bases identical to TRBD1. CDR3 length equals 15 residues. Germline CDR1 is SQVTM and CDR2 is ANQGSEA. With 3 bases clipped from V and 2 bases from J, the junction kept 8 bases outside the gene matches. The CDR3 region has the DNA TGCAGCGTTGAGACAGGGCGCCGTCCCACAGATACGCAGTATTTT. This gives the protein CSVETGRRPTDTQYF.